Listed below are T cell receptor beta chains from one sample, sequenced in a study of CD8+ T cells in alopecia areata. Sequencing used immunoSEQ multiplex PCR; TCRdb keeps in-frame clones, though not all of them. The sample has under 150,000 clones, roughly three fifths seen once. Sequenced material: CD4+ T cells sorted from blood, taken at week 24, from a patient treated with tofacitinib. These receptors all stem from a human donor with alopecia areata. The CDR3 runs from the conserved cysteine through the conserved F or W. D genes are given only for firm matches. Clone size appears in some rows only: once, few, many, or a class for an expanded clone.

cdr3_aa cdr3_nt clone_size v_call d_call j_call
CAWSVWSYTEAFF TGTGCCTGGAGTGTCTGGTCCTACACTGAAGCTTTCTTT NA TRBV30 NA TRBJ1-1
CATSRDKGQGAFVYEQYF TGTGCCACCAGCAGAGATAAAGGACAGGGGGCTTTTGTCTACGAGCAGTACTTC once TRBV15 TRBD1 TRBJ2-7
CAWSSGPPPNTQYF TGTGCCTGGAGTAGTGGGCCCCCCCCGAATACGCAGTATTTT NA TRBV30 NA TRBJ2-3
CASSPPTGGLNEQYF TGTGCCAGCTCACCACCTACGGGGGGGCTGAACGAGCAGTACTTC NA TRBV18 TRBD2 TRBJ2-7
CSVVDYSYEQYF TGCAGCGTTGTGGACTACTCCTACGAGCAGTACTTC few TRBV29-1 NA TRBJ2-7
CASSLTGGNEKLFF TGTGCCAGCAGTTTGACAGGCGGTAATGAAAAACTGTTTTTT NA TRBV28 NA TRBJ1-4
CASSWDRGNTEAFF TGTGCCAGCAGTTGGGACAGGGGGAACACTGAAGCTTTCTTT few TRBV6-5 TRBD1 TRBJ1-1
CASRPQASTDTQYF TGTGCCAGTAGGCCTCAGGCGAGCACAGATACGCAGTATTTT NA TRBV19 NA TRBJ2-3
CSVGNRTTEAFF TGCAGCGTTGGAAACAGGACCACTGAAGCTTTCTTT NA TRBV29-1 NA TRBJ1-1
CASSLTGPNSGYTF TGTGCCAGCAGCTTGACAGGTCCTAATAGTGGCTACACCTTC few TRBV11-2 NA TRBJ1-2
CASSEGGTANYGYTF TGTGCCAGCAGTGAGGGGGGGACAGCTAACTATGGCTACACCTTC NA TRBV25-1 TRBD1 TRBJ1-2
CATARGDSSYEQYF TGTGCCACCGCGCGAGGAGACAGTTCCTACGAGCAGTACTTC few TRBV7-2 NA TRBJ2-7
CASSVGLAGPTDTQYF TGTGCCAGCAGCGTGGGACTAGCGGGACCGACTGATACGCAGTATTTT NA TRBV9 TRBD2 TRBJ2-3
CATSKDRGYSPLHF TGTGCCACCAGCAAGGACAGGGGCTATTCACCCCTCCACTTT NA TRBV15 TRBD1 TRBJ1-6
CASSLGLPGNSPLHF TGTGCCAGCAGCTTGGGACTCCCCGGTAATTCACCCCTCCACTTT NA TRBV5-6 NA TRBJ1-6
CSVGGIGKRGETQYF TGCAGCGTTGGGGGAATAGGCAAAAGGGGAGAGACCCAGTACTTC NA TRBV29-1 NA TRBJ2-5
CASSQRPPGVGLQETQYF TGCGCCAGCAGCCAACGACCACCCGGGGTTGGGCTCCAAGAGACCCAGTACTTC NA TRBV4-1 NA TRBJ2-5
CAWSTAYTDTQYF TGTGCCTGGAGTACGGCTTACACAGATACGCAGTATTTT NA TRBV30 NA TRBJ2-3
CASSLERGTSERAQYF TGTGCCAGCTCACTCGAACGCGGGACTTCGGAGAGGGCCCAGTACTTC NA TRBV18 NA TRBJ2-5
CASSFKGAYEQYF TGTGCCAGCAGCTTTAAGGGGGCCTACGAGCAGTACTTC many TRBV7-9 NA TRBJ2-7
CAWSTPSVHNSPLHF TGTGCCTGGAGTACACCATCCGTCCATAATTCACCCCTCCACTTT NA TRBV30 NA TRBJ1-6
CASSYSTQGAREAFF TGTGCCAGCAGTTACTCGACCCAGGGGGCGCGAGAAGCTTTCTTT NA TRBV6-5 TRBD1 TRBJ1-1
CASRGDGNYGYTF TGTGCCAGCAGGGGGGACGGTAACTATGGCTACACCTTC once TRBV2 NA TRBJ1-2
CASSYVREGGYTF TGTGCCAGCAGTTACGTCCGAGAAGGTGGCTACACCTTC few TRBV6-5 NA TRBJ1-2
CASTGQGTRGYTF TGTGCCAGCACCGGACAGGGGACTAGAGGCTACACCTTC NA TRBV6-6 TRBD1 TRBJ1-2
CASSQSYRARQPQHF TGCGCCAGCAGCCAAAGCTACAGGGCCAGGCAGCCCCAGCATTTT NA TRBV4-3 NA TRBJ1-5
CAWSLGSQAETQYF TGTGCCTGGAGTCTTGGCAGCCAAGCGGAGACCCAGTACTTC NA TRBV30 NA TRBJ2-5
CASQPRTGNTEAFF TGTGCCAGTCAACCGAGAACAGGAAACACTGAAGCTTTCTTT NA TRBV7-2 NA TRBJ1-1
CATSRDKVPDTQYF TGTGCCACCAGCAGAGATAAAGTCCCAGATACGCAGTATTTT NA TRBV15 NA TRBJ2-3
CASSLDHRGPNQPQHF TGTGCCAGCAGCTTAGATCACAGGGGGCCCAATCAGCCCCAGCATTTT NA TRBV11-2 TRBD1 TRBJ1-5
CASSSDISSYNEQFF TGTGCCAGCAGCTCGGACATCAGCTCCTACAATGAGCAGTTCTTC once TRBV5-4 NA TRBJ2-1
CSVVPPGRYEQYF TGCAGCGTTGTTCCCCCGGGTCGCTACGAGCAGTACTTC NA TRBV29-1 NA TRBJ2-7
CASSWGTGTEAFF TGTGCCAGCAGTTGGGGGACAGGGACTGAAGCTTTCTTT NA TRBV27 TRBD1 TRBJ1-1
CASSSSQGRMLEQYF TGTGCCAGCAGCTCTTCCCAGGGTAGAATGCTCGAGCAGTACTTC few TRBV5-5 NA TRBJ2-7
CASSLQAETQYF TGCGCCAGCAGCTTGCAGGCAGAGACCCAGTACTTC few TRBV5-1 NA TRBJ2-5
CASSQQGYGYTF TGTGCCAGCAGCCAACAGGGCTATGGCTACACCTTC NA TRBV7-9 NA TRBJ1-2
CASSHGTTDTQYF TGCGCCAGCAGCCATGGGACTACAGATACGCAGTATTTT NA TRBV5-1 NA TRBJ2-3
CASSGQGLFRETQYF TGTGCCAGCAGCGGACAGGGCCTGTTTCGAGAGACCCAGTACTTC few TRBV2 TRBD1 TRBJ2-5
CASSTRDGKETQYF TGTGCCAGCAGCACACGGGACGGGAAAGAGACCCAGTACTTC NA TRBV9 NA TRBJ2-5
CASSRSLPGELFF TGTGCCAGCAGCCGCAGCCTACCCGGGGAGCTGTTTTTT NA TRBV11-2 NA TRBJ2-2
CASSLTIRNTEAFF TGTGCCAGCAGCTTAACGATCCGGAACACTGAAGCTTTCTTT NA TRBV7-2 NA TRBJ1-1
CASSYQLGETQYF TGTGCCAGCAGTTACCAGCTAGGAGAGACCCAGTACTTC NA TRBV6-5 NA TRBJ2-5
CASSSGTEAPGTF TGCGCCAGCAGCTCTGGGACGGAGGCTCCGGGTACCTTC NA TRBV5-1 NA TRBJ1-2
CASSSGTTGANVLTF TGCGCCAGCAGCTCTGGGACAACAGGGGCCAACGTCCTGACTTTC NA TRBV5-1 NA TRBJ2-6
CASSQMPGSEAFF TGTGCCAGCAGTCAAATGCCGGGGTCAGAAGCTTTCTTT NA TRBV7-2 NA TRBJ1-1
CSVRSGGINEQFF TGCAGCGTTAGGAGCGGGGGGATCAATGAGCAGTTCTTC few TRBV29-1 TRBD2 TRBJ2-1
CASSAPPGVNTEAFF TGTGCCAGCAGCGCTCCCCCAGGAGTTAACACTGAAGCTTTCTTT NA TRBV9 NA TRBJ1-1
CASSLVGAGELFF TGCGCCAGCAGCTTGGTGGGAGCCGGGGAGCTGTTTTTT few TRBV5-1 NA TRBJ2-2
CARKAGYTF TGCGCCAGAAAAGCCGGCTACACCTTC NA TRBV23-1 NA TRBJ1-2
CASSPEGLPLHF TGCGCCAGCAGCCCGGAGGGTTTGCCCCTCCACTTT NA TRBV5-1 NA TRBJ1-6
CASSPLGTNTEAFF TGTGCCAGCAGCCCACTTGGGACGAACACTGAAGCTTTCTTT NA TRBV7-8 NA TRBJ1-1
CASTGAPGNQPQHF TGTGCCAGTACCGGAGCACCGGGGAATCAGCCCCAGCATTTT few TRBV19 NA TRBJ1-5
CASSQVEGSGNTIYF TGCGCCAGCAGCCAAGTAGAAGGATCAGGAAACACCATATATTTT NA TRBV4-1 NA TRBJ1-3
CSVEGAGGQETQYF TGCAGCGTTGAAGGGGCAGGGGGACAAGAGACCCAGTACTTC NA TRBV29-1 TRBD1 TRBJ2-5